These 20 T cell receptor beta chains share one sample of origin, sequenced in a study of shared clonotypes between healthy human individuals. Using immunoSEQ multiplex PCR, the repertoire was profiled, and TCRdb retains in-frame clones only, with some absent. The sample comprises hundreds of thousands of clones, roughly 95% of which are singletons, and about 0.11% rests with the top ten. CD8 cells regarded as naive lacked CD45RO, were positively chosen for CCR7, and omitted terminally differentiated effector memory CD45RA+ cells. The sequenced material came from naive CD8+ T cells sorted from blood. The receptor set was obtained from a woman in her twenties or thirties in good health.

V and J are TRBV27 and TRBJ2-5; 9 bases map to TRBD2. The ends lost 5 bases at V and 1 base at J; junction bases unmatched: 8. Germline V gives CDR1 MNHEY, CDR2 SMNVEV (reference sequence). The CDR3 sequence is 16 residues long. CDR3 in amino acids: CASSNQGLASQETQYF. CDR3 sequence (DNA): TGTGCCAGCAGTAACCAGGGACTAGCCAGCCAAGAGACCCAGTACTTC.

V and J are TRBV14 and TRBJ1-1; D call uncertain. The CDR3 sequence is 14 residues long. With 4 bases removed from V and 2 bases from J, the gap between germline ends came to 11 bases. Germline V lookup: CDR1 SGHDN, CDR2 FVKESK. The CDR3 loop is CASSLAEVNTEAFF. The CDR3 DNA sequence: TGTGCCAGCAGCCTGGCTGAGGTTAACACTGAAGCTTTCTTT. The full variable domain, completed using reference TRBV14 and TRBJ1-1, is EAGVTQFPSHSVIEKGQTVTLRCDPISGHDNLYWYRRVMGKEIKFLLHFVKESKQDESGMPNNRFLAERTGGTYSTLKVQPAELEDSGVYFCASSLAEVNTEAFFGQGTRLTVV.

The chain uses TRBV2 and TRBJ2-7; no reliable D call. Between the trimmed V and J ends, which lost 5 bases and 3 bases, there was a span of 20 bases. This CDR3 has 16 residues. Germline V CDR1 and CDR2: SNHLY, FYNNEI. This CDR3 reads CASSSIPRGEIYEQYF. The CDR3 DNA reads as TGTGCCAGCAGTTCGATACCTCGAGGTGAAATCTACGAGCAGTACTTC.

The genes are TRBV10-2 and TRBJ2-7; D unresolved. CDR1 and CDR2 from the germline V gene are WSHSY and SAAADI. The CDR3 has 13 amino acids. Trimming stripped 2 bases from V and 3 bases from J, with 8 bases between. CDR3 amino acids: CASSESRGYEQYF. In DNA, the CDR3 is TGCGCCAGCAGTGAGAGTCGCGGCTACGAGCAGTACTTC.

The rearrangement links TRBV7-9 to TRBJ2-1; 7 bases align to TRBD1. Germline trimming cut 3 bases from V and 5 bases from J; bases unmatched to any gene: 7. This CDR3 comprises 15 residues. The germline V gene has CDR1 SEHNR and CDR2 FQNEAQ (reference sequence). CDR3 sequence (DNA): TGTGCCAGCAGCTTTTACAGGGGATCGGACAATGAGCAGTTCTTC. It translates to CASSFYRGSDNEQFF.

The J gene is TRBJ2-7, the V gene TRBV18; D not resolved. Germline CDR1 and CDR2: KGHSH and LQKENI. The CDR3 contains 13 residues. V lost 6 bases, J lost 1 base, and 10 bases lay in between. The CDR3 bases are TGTGCCAGCTCCATAGGGTTTTCCTACGAGCAGTACTTC. Translation: CASSIGFSYEQYF.

The chain has TRBV6-1 and TRBJ1-1; D is perhaps TRBD1 (5 bases). The length of the CDR3 is 13 residues. Germline lookup yields CDR1 MNHNS and CDR2 SASEGT. Trimming took off 5 bases at V and 7 bases at J, with 14 bases between the two ends. The CDR3 region has the DNA TGTGCCAGCAGTCCACCCCCAGGGATTGAAGCTTTCTTT. The encoded protein is CASSPPPGIEAFF.

The CDR3 DNA is TGTGCCAGTAAGAGACAGGCGATGAACACTGAAGCTTTCTTT. It codes for CASKRQAMNTEAFF. The J gene is TRBJ1-1, the V gene TRBV19, with D possibly TRBD1 on 6 matching bases. V was cut by 7 bases and J by 0 bases, with 12 bases left in between. Germline values: CDR1 LNHDA, CDR2 SQIVND (reference sequence). The CDR3 is 14 amino acids.

V gene TRBV28 combines with J gene TRBJ1-1, with D uncertain. The CDR3 is made up of 15 amino acids. Looked up from germline, CDR1 is MDHEN and CDR2 is SYDVKM. V was trimmed by 5 bases and J by 0 bases, leaving 13 bases between them. The CDR3 here is CASSNPRRMNTEAFF. The CDR3 region has the DNA TGTGCCAGCAGTAACCCCAGGAGAATGAACACTGAAGCTTTCTTT.

This clone was detected only a few times. J is TRBJ1-5 and V is TRBV28, with 9 bases fitting TRBD1. V shed 8 bases, J shed 5 bases, and the junction held 7 bases outside the gene matches. The CDR3 loop spans 14 amino acids. In germline, CDR1 is MDHEN, CDR2 SYDVKM. The CDR3 DNA is TGTGCCAGCGGCGGAGGGACAGGGCATCAGCCCCAGCATTTT. Protein: CASGGGTGHQPQHF.

V usage is TRBV30 and J usage is TRBJ2-7; D perhaps matches TRBD2 (5 bases). The CDR3 contains 12 residues. The germline CDR1 and CDR2 sequences are GTSNPN and SVGIG (reference sequence). With 4 bases removed from V and 7 bases from J, the gap between germline ends came to 14 bases. CDR3 coding DNA: TGTGCCTGGAATGCCGGGATGGAGGAGCAGTACTTC. It translates to CAWNAGMEEQYF. Complete variable domain (other parts from reference TRBV30 and TRBJ2-7): SQTIHQWPATLVQPVGSPLSLECTVEGTSNPNLYWYRQAAGRGLQLLFYSVGIGQISSEVPQNLSASRPQDRQFILSSKKLLLSDSGFYLCAWNAGMEEQYFGPGTRLTVT.

The V gene is TRBV2, the J gene TRBJ1-1; unclear D gene. This CDR3 comprises 12 residues. Trimming cost V 6 bases and J 1 base, with 6 bases left between them. The germline V gene has CDR1 SNHLY and CDR2 FYNNEI. CDR3 residues: CASREGNTEAFF. The CDR3 coding sequence is TGTGCCAGCAGGGAGGGGAACACTGAAGCTTTCTTT.

J is TRBJ2-1 and V is TRBV5-4, with D perhaps TRBD1 (5 bases). Germline V gene sequence: CDR1 SGHNT, CDR2 YYREEE (reference sequence). The CDR3 is made up of 15 amino acids. V was pared by 2 bases and J by 5 bases, with 14 bases between. CDR3 sequence reads: CASSFHQGWNNEQFF. The DNA for the CDR3 is TGTGCCAGCAGCTTTCACCAGGGCTGGAACAATGAGCAGTTCTTC.

The J gene is TRBJ2-7, the V gene TRBV27, with TRBD1 as a possible D gene (5 bases). The V and J ends lost 0 bases and 3 bases respectively, with 15 bases between them. Germline values: CDR1 MNHEY, CDR2 SMNVEV (reference sequence). The CDR3 sequence is 16 residues long. The CDR3 reads CASSLSPGSFLYEQYF. The CDR3 region has the DNA TGTGCCAGCAGTTTATCCCCAGGGTCTTTTCTCTACGAGCAGTACTTC.

V is TRBV28 and J is TRBJ2-3, with 9 bases identical to TRBD1. From germline, CDR1 is MDHEN and CDR2 SYDVKM. Trimming at V came to 5 bases and at J to 2 bases, leaving 5 bases not matched to a gene. The CDR3 totals 15 residues. DNA of the CDR3: TGTGCCAGCAGTCCCGGGACAGGGACCACAGATACGCAGTATTTT. It translates to CASSPGTGTTDTQYF.

This chain connects TRBV4-1 to TRBJ2-1, with 14 bases aligning to TRBD2. Germline V lookup: CDR1 MGHRA, CDR2 YSYEKL. The CDR3 is 17 amino acids. V shed 1 base, J shed 10 bases, and the junction held 9 bases outside the gene matches. The CDR3 sequence is CASSQVTGTSGREEQFF. In nucleotides, the CDR3 is TGCGCCAGCAGCCAAGTAACCGGGACTAGCGGGAGAGAAGAGCAGTTCTTC.

The J gene is TRBJ1-1, the V gene TRBV7-9; D call uncertain. CDR3 length equals 15 residues. Deletions cut 4 bases from V and 1 base from J, with 13 bases between. Germline lookup yields CDR1 SEHNR and CDR2 FQNEAQ (reference sequence). The CDR3 coding sequence is TGTGCCAGCAGCTCTCACCCGACGGGGAACACTGAAGCTTTCTTT. Its translation is CASSSHPTGNTEAFF.

CDR3 DNA sequence: TGTGCCAGCAGCAAAACTAGCGGGAGCTCCTACGAGCAGTACTTC. Translating it yields CASSKTSGSSYEQYF. The chain carries TRBV6-5 and TRBJ2-7; 11 bases match TRBD2. Germline values: CDR1 MNHEY, CDR2 SVGAGI. J was trimmed by 0 bases and V by 6 bases; bases with no gene match: 4. This CDR3 has 15 residues.

The rearrangement links TRBV29-1 to TRBJ2-5; 12 nucleotides agree with TRBD2. Germline V lookup: CDR1 SQVTM, CDR2 ANQGSEA. The junction had 14 bases not matched to a gene; V was cut back by 1 base and J by 5 bases. The CDR3 loop spans 18 amino acids. The DNA for the CDR3 is TGCAGCGTTGAAGGTACTCCCCTGACTAGCGGGAGTTTGGAGACCCAGTACTTC. Encoded protein: CSVEGTPLTSGSLETQYF.

This clone has just a few counts. The rearrangement links TRBV27 to TRBJ2-7; the D is unclear. Trimming cost V 5 bases and J 4 bases, with 6 bases left between them. The CDR3 is made up of 11 amino acids. Germline V gives CDR1 MNHEY, CDR2 SMNVEV (reference sequence). The CDR3 region has the DNA TGTGCCAGCAGTACAGCGTACGAGCAGTACTTC. Translating gives CASSTAYEQYF.